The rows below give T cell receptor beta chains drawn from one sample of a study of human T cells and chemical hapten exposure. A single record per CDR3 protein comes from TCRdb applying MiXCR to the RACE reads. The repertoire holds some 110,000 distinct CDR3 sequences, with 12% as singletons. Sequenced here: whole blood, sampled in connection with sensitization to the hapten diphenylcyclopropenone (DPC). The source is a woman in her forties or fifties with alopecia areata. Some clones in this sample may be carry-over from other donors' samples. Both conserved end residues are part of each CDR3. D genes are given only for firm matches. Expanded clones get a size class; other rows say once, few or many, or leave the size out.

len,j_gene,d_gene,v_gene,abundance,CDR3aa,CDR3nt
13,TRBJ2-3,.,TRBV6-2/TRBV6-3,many,CASSSSLAGTQYF,.
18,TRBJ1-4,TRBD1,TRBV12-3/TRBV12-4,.,CASSRDRGRGGPNEKLFF,TGTGCCAGCAGTAGGGACAGGGGGCGCGGAGGTCCTAATGAAAAACTGTTTTTT
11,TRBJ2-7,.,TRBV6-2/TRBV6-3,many,CASSLRREQYF,TGTGCCAGCAGTTTGCGTCGGGAGCAGTACTTC
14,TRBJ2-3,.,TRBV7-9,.,CASSRDPQGDTQYF,TGTGCCAGCAGCCGGGACCCGCAGGGCGATACGCAGTATTTT
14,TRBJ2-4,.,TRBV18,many,CASSPPRGGNIQYF,TGTGCCAGCTCACCACCCAGGGGGGGAAACATTCAGTACTTC
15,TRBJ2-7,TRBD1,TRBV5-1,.,CASSPPGQGIVEQYF,TGCGCCAGCAGCCCCCCGGGACAGGGGATTGTCGAGCAGTACTTC
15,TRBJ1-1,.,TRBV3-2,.,CASSQSKSGNTEAFF,TGTGCCAGCAGCCAAAGCAAGTCGGGGAACACTGAAGCTTTCTTT
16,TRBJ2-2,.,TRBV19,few,CASSRSWTVETGELFF,TGTGCCAGTAGTAGGAGTTGGACAGTGGAAACCGGGGAGCTGTTTTTT
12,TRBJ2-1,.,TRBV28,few,CATTPLSNEQFF,TGTGCCACGACCCCCTTGTCCAATGAGCAGTTCTTC
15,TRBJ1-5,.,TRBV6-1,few,CATNNVGGSNQPQHF,TGTGCCACTAACAATGTGGGCGGATCAAATCAGCCCCAGCATTTT
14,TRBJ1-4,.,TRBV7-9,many,CASSSGLDNEKLFF,TGTGCCAGCAGCTCGGGGTTAGATAATGAAAAACTGTTTTTT
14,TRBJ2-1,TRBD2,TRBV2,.,CASKRTSGYNEQFF,TGTGCCAGCAAGCGAACTAGCGGATACAATGAGCAGTTCTTC
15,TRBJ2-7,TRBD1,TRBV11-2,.,CASSLTGTALYEQYF,TGTGCCAGCAGTTTAACCGGGACAGCTCTCTACGAGCAGTACTTC
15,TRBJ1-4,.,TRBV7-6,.,CASSPRIATNEKLFF,TGTGCCAGCAGCCCGAGAATTGCAACTAATGAAAAACTGTTTTTT
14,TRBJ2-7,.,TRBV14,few,CASSQQGHSYEQYF,TGTGCCAGCAGCCAACAGGGACACTCGTACGAGCAGTACTTC
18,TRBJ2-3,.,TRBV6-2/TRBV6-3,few,CASSRRIGTGKYTDTQYF,TGTGCCAGCAGTCGGAGAATCGGGACGGGGAAATACACAGATACGCAGTATTTT
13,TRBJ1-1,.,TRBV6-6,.,CASSQSRDTEAFF,TGTGCCAGCAGTCAATCGAGGGACACTGAAGCTTTCTTT
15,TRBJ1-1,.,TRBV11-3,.,CASSLDGSMNTEAFF,TGTGCCAGCAGCTTAGATGGCAGTATGAACACTGAAGCTTTCTTT
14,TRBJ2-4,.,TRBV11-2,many,CASSLVLAKNIQYF,TGTGCCAGCAGCTTAGTCCTTGCCAAAAACATTCAGTACTTC
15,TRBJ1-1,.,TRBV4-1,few,CASSQDGGTRNKAFF,TGCGCCAGCAGCCAAGATGGGGGCACCCGCAATAAAGCTTTCTTT
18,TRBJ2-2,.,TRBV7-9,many,CASSFVSFRAGGTGELFF,TGTGCCAGCAGCTTTGTGAGCTTCAGAGCCGGGGGAACCGGGGAGCTGTTTTTT
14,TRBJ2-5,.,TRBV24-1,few,CATSDPGQQETQYF,TGTGCCACCAGTGACCCCGGGCAGCAAGAGACCCAGTACTTC
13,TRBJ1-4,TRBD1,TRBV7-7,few,CASSIRTGEELFF,TGTGCCAGCAGCATACGGACAGGGGAAGAACTGTTTTTT
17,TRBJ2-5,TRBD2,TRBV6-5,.,CASSYSVQRGPQETQYF,TGTGCCAGCAGTTACTCGGTACAGCGGGGGCCCCAAGAGACCCAGTACTTC